The 17 T cell receptor beta chains listed next were all sequenced from one sample in a study of breast tumors, draining lymph nodes, adjacent tissues. Axillary draining lymph nodes of breast cancer patients supplied the node samples. TCRdb re-called the multiplex PCR reads through MiXCR, storing one row per CDR3 protein. The sample shows under 250,000 distinct CDR3 sequences, about 32% of them seen only once. Source material: axillary lymph node tissue. The source is a female donor with breast cancer. Some clones in this sample may be carry-over from other donors' samples.

The V call is TRBV19, the J call TRBJ1-5, with unresolved D. Deletions cut 9 bases from V and 3 bases from J, with 18 bases between. The CDR3 runs to 15 residues. CDR1 LNHDA and CDR2 SQIVND come from the germline V gene (reference sequence). The CDR3 here is CASSLEFGYNQPQHF. In DNA, the CDR3 is TGTGCCAGCAGTCTAGAATTTGGGTACAATCAGCCCCAGCATTTT.

Remarks on this clonotype: Sequence at one end of the junction differs from germline and may be a read error. J is TRBJ1-6 and V is TRBV9; tentatively, D is TRBD1 (5 bases). Germline-derived CDR1 and CDR2 are SGDLS and YYNGEE. CDR3 length equals 15 residues. The CDR3, as DNA: TGTGCCAGCAGCGTGAGACAAGGGGCTGGTTCACCTCTCCACTTT. Translated: CASSVRQGAGSPLHF.

This clonotype was seen many times. V and J are TRBV7-9 and TRBJ2-3, with a weak D call TRBD1 (5 bases). CDR1 is SEHNR, CDR2 FQNEAQ, per germline (reference sequence). The CDR3 is 15 amino acids. Trimming left V 5 bases short and J 0 bases short, with 12 bases between. The CDR3 coding sequence is TGTGCCAGCAGCATACAGGTATCTAGCACAGATACGCAGTATTTT. Translating it yields CASSIQVSSTDTQYF. Full variable domain (rest looked up from reference TRBV7-9 and TRBJ2-3): DTGVSQNPRHKITKRGQNVTFRCDPISEHNRLYWYRQTLGQGPEFLTYFQNEAQLEKSRLLSDRFSAERPKGSFSTLEIQRTEQGDSAMYLCASSIQVSSTDTQYFGPGTRLTVL.

The rearrangement uses TRBV7-3 and TRBJ1-6, with 8 positions matching TRBD1. This CDR3 is 15 amino acids long. V shed 4 bases and J 8 bases; nucleotides not matched to a gene: 7. Germline V gene sequence: CDR1 SGHTA, CDR2 FQGTGA. In DNA, the CDR3 is TGTGCCAGCAGCTATGGACAGGGAAAACATTCACCCCTCCACTTT. Translation: CASSYGQGKHSPLHF.

The CDR3 loop is CASSFSGPSPGELFF. As DNA, the CDR3 is TGTGCCAGCAGCTTCTCGGGTCCCTCTCCCGGGGAGCTGTTTTTT. The chain has TRBV11-3 and TRBJ2-2; D gene unclear. There are 15 residues in the CDR3. The V and J ends lost 3 bases and 6 bases respectively, with 14 bases between them. Germline lookup yields CDR1 SGHNT and CDR2 YENEEA.

This clonotype has a handful of counts. Given a much more abundant clone one base away, this may be a read error. V and J are TRBV20-1 and TRBJ2-7; D is unresolved. The CDR3 has 12 amino acids. Germline V gene lookup returns CDR1 DFQATT and CDR2 SNEGSKA (reference sequence). The CDR3 spells CSASIRADEPYF. In DNA form, the CDR3 reads TGCAGTGCTAGTATTAGGGCCGACGAGCCGTACTTC.

This clonotype was observed at least ten times. The chain couples TRBV7-2 to TRBJ1-2; 11 nucleotides agree with TRBD1. Germline V CDR1 and CDR2: SGHTA, FQGNSA. This CDR3 is built from 14 residues. Trimming took 5 bases from V and 8 from J; bases not matched to a gene: 7. This CDR3 is CASSPDRGQGGYTF. The CDR3 DNA follows: TGTGCCAGCAGCCCGGACAGGGGGCAAGGGGGCTACACCTTC.

In this sample, this clonotype turned up many times. V is TRBV6-6 and J is TRBJ1-2; 7 bases fit TRBD1. V lost 5 bases, J lost 5 bases, and 14 bases stayed unmatched. The V gene's germline CDR1 is MNHNY and CDR2 SVGAGI (reference sequence). This CDR3 comprises 16 residues. The CDR3 DNA is TGTGCCAGCAGTAGAGCCCTCCAACAGGGGAGTTATGGCTACACCTTC. It yields the protein CASSRALQQGSYGYTF.

The chain uses TRBV7-2 and TRBJ1-2, with 8 nucleotides matching TRBD1. The trim removed 8 bases at V and 5 bases at J, leaving 4 bases unmatched. CDR3 size: 12 residues. Germline lookup yields CDR1 SGHTA and CDR2 FQGNSA. CDR3: CASRRTGYGYTF. The CDR3 coding sequence is TGTGCCAGCCGCCGGACAGGGTATGGCTACACCTTC.

This clonotype was seen ten or more times. The genes are TRBV6-5 and TRBJ2-7; D uncertain. V was cut by 0 bases and J by 0 bases, with 12 bases left in between. The V gene's germline CDR1 is MNHEY and CDR2 SVGAGI. CDR3 size: 16 residues. CDR3 DNA sequence: TGTGCCAGCAGTTACTCCGGAGCTCCCCCCTCCTACGAGCAGTACTTC. It codes for CASSYSGAPPSYEQYF.

This clonotype was seen only a few times. This sequence may be a read error, since a much larger clone differs from it by one base. J is TRBJ2-1 and V is TRBV20-1; 8 bases line up with TRBD1. Germline V gene data show CDR1 as DFQATT and CDR2 as SNEGSKA (reference sequence). The CDR3 is 14 residues long. After removal of 0 bases from V and 12 bases from J, the junction contained 10 bases not matched to a gene. In nucleotides, the CDR3 is TGCAGTGCTAGAGATTTCGCAGGGGGCGATTGGCAGTTCTTC. This encodes CSARDFAGGDWQFF.

This clonotype is deemed medium-sized. The genes are TRBV19 and TRBJ2-3; TRBD2 agrees at 7 bases. J was trimmed by 4 bases and V by 6 bases; bases with no gene match: 16. CDR1 LNHDA and CDR2 SQIVND come from the germline V gene (reference sequence). CDR3 length: 17 amino acids. The CDR3 nucleotides are TGTGCCAGTAGATCCCTGAGGCCTAGCGGAGGTTCAGATACGCAGTATTTT. This translates into CASRSLRPSGGSDTQYF.

Worth noting for this clonotype: As the CDR3 is not closed by the conserved phenylalanine or tryptophan, this likely results from a read error. The V gene is TRBV20-1, the J gene TRBJ2-7; D uncertain. The CDR3 spans 11 residues. V was clipped by 2 bases and J by 4 bases, with 6 bases between them. Per germline, CDR1 DFQATT and CDR2 SNEGSKA (reference sequence). The CDR3 nucleotides are TGCAGTGCTAGAAATAGGTACGAGCAGTACCTC. As protein: CSARNRYEQYL.

This clonotype was picked up one time. One junction end does not reproduce the germline sequence, and a read error may be involved. The CDR3 spells CAISAPGGAYNEQSF. For the CDR3, the DNA is TGTGCCATCAGTGCGCCTGGCGGGGCGTACAATGAGCAGTCCTTC. This sequence joins TRBV10-3 and TRBJ2-5; maybe TRBD2 (6 bases). Per the germline V gene, CDR1 is ENHRY and CDR2 is SYGVKD. The length of the CDR3 is 15 residues.

V and J are TRBV20-1 and TRBJ2-3; the D gene is possibly TRBD1 (5 bases). The J call may be faulty, since TRBJ1-5 better matches the DNA end. Per the germline V gene, CDR1 is DFQATT and CDR2 is SNEGSKA (reference sequence). The CDR3 loop spans 14 amino acids. The CDR3 DNA follows: TGCAGTGCTTCAAAGGGGTTCGGCGCAGATACGCAGCATTTT. Amino acid sequence: CSASKGFGADTQHF.

The CDR3 protein is CASSDEREGRFEQYF. CDR3 coding DNA: TGTGCCAGCAGTGATGAGAGGGAGGGCCGGTTCGAGCAGTACTTC. V gene TRBV25-1 combines with J gene TRBJ2-7, with 7 bases aligning to TRBD2. The CDR3 extends over 15 amino acids. With 3 bases clipped from V and 6 bases from J, the junction kept 11 bases outside the gene matches. Germline V gene lookup returns CDR1 MGHDK and CDR2 SYGVNS.

This clonotype has ten or more counts. V and J are TRBV11-2 and TRBJ2-2; D is undetermined. The germline CDR1 and CDR2 sequences are SGHAT and FQNNGV. Trimming removed 2 bases from V and 6 bases from J, with 13 bases in between. This CDR3 comprises 15 residues. CDR3 bases: TGTGCCAGCAGCTTACTGTCCCGGGCACCCGGGGAGCTGTTTTTT. It translates to CASSLLSRAPGELFF.